The sequence of this T cell receptor (beta chain) was determined in a study of T cell responses to AZD1222 COVID-19 vaccine (dated by TCRdb to the early 2020s). For the study in its entirety: AZD1222 recipients given second doses at about 4 weeks or at about 12 weeks were pooled, since spike-specific TCR depth and breadth were not found to differ between the two schedules. A total of about 230 trial participants underwent TCR sequencing, of whom roughly 210 received two doses of AZD1222 and some 26 received two doses of the MenACWY control vaccine. Enrollment into the trials was organized by age into subgroups of 18-55, 56-69 and 70-plus years, and those subgroups contained about 160, 30 and 59 TCR-sequenced participants, respectively. General findings and caveats noted by the study authors: Participants were mostly white British and included more females than males, and it was suggested by the authors that clonal diversity may have been underestimated. Only five to seven AZD1222 recipients were SARS-CoV-2 seropositive at baseline, limiting conclusions about previously exposed vaccinees. In the small 56-69-year group, the increase in depth fell short of significance, most likely because of low power. Because no day 14 peak-response samples were available, repertoires were characterized only after the peak T cell response. Epitopes outside the regions mutated in the B.1.351 and B.1.1.7 variants were reportedly recognized by nearly half of the unique spike-specific TCRs. CD4 TCRs associated with the vaccine covered the entire spike protein, and the dominant responses were in regions 160-218 and 743-854. After two AZD1222 doses, both the breadth and the depth of spike-specific TCRs were significantly higher than at day 0 and than in MenACWY recipients.

The CDR3 regions of human TCRbeta chains were analyzed by immunosequencing. The original methods were these. TCRs in the repertoires were compared against a reference library of SARS-CoV-2-specific TCRs that had been generated with the MIRA antigen-specificity platform. Breadth was defined as the fraction of unique TCRs that were SARS-CoV-2-associated. Depth was defined as the fraction of total T cells that were SARS-CoV-2-associated. Using the MIRA data, each spike-specific TCR was mapped to the spike region that the TCR reacts to and placed in a CD4 or CD8 class. Log10-transformed breadth and depth values were compared by one-way ANOVA with Sidak's multiple comparisons tests. Imported from immuneACCESS, the table was reduced by TCRdb to in-frame sequences with V and J called. These copies leave out some clones; in studies compared against another copy, an unresolved V gene accounts for under half, and the cause of the remainder is not known. The V and J calls and the clone size are those of that table, but D and trimming were determined from the DNA. The sample has about 86,000 clones on record, under 95% of them singletons. The top ten constitute around 2.8% of the sample.

Explained via the paper, the time point label denotes: baseline before first vaccination. Vaccinee samples came from UK trials COV001 and COV002, including a single-blind randomized controlled phase 2/3 trial of AZD1222 (ChAdOx1 nCoV-19) in healthy adults. For TCRbeta chain sequencing, PBMC samples were collected from trial participants at day 0 and at day 28 after the second dose. As concerns this clone: What antigen it recognizes has not been identified. No base qualities exist here, and no much larger clone lies one base off it.

The CDR3 contains 15 residues, cysteine and phenylalanine counted. The retained sequence is limited to the CDR3, 45 bases, with the frame set at the first base. The germline V gene encodes CDR1 SGHNT and CDR2 YYREEE (reference sequence). Trimming leaves V shorter by 1 base and J shorter by 10 bases, with the junction holding 7 bases beyond the gene matches. This chain joins TRBV5-4 to TRBJ1-6; 8 bases in the junction line up with TRBD1. Sample: peripheral blood, taken on day 0 of AZD1222 vaccination. This receptor was obtained from an adult in good health. CDR3 sequence: CASSLSGQGRSPLHF. DNA sequence: TGTGCCAGCAGCTTGTCCGGACAGGGAAGGTCACCCCTCCACTTT.